What follows describes a single TCR beta chain. Its antigen is still unknown. TCRdb re-called the 5' RACE reads through MiXCR, storing one row per CDR3 protein. The table has roughly 160,000 distinct CDR3 sequences, less than 9% seen once. This entry is derived from a study of T cells after yellow fever vaccination. In the study overall: Low-cell-number fractions were prepared with SMART-Seq v4 Ultra Low Input. Overall study results and limits: Re-detected after boosting: most primary clones, 96% of CD4 and about 85% of CD8. FACS-sorted repertoires might harbor abundant contaminating clonotypes from the bulk population.

The CDR3 spans 15 residues. J gave up 5 bases and V 4 bases, and 3 bases lay outside the gene matches. Germline CDR1 SGDLS, CDR2 YYNGEE. The clonotype comes from a man younger than 35 who received the YFV17D yellow fever vaccine. The genes are TRBV9 and TRBJ2-1; 13 positions agree with TRBD2. Sequenced here: CD4+ T cells sorted from PBMCs, sampled roughly 5 days after the first yellow fever vaccination. In DNA, the CDR3 is TGTGCCAGCAGCATAACTAGCGGGGGGGACAATGAGCAGTTCTTC. This encodes CASSITSGGDNEQFF.